Below, 15 T cell receptor beta chains from the same sample are listed, as sequenced in a study of T cell responses to AZD1222 COVID-19 vaccine. TCRdb's table, derived via immunoSEQ multiplex PCR, lists solely in-frame clones and lacks some. Here the sample spans about 150,000 clones, 75% to 90% being singletons. Source: peripheral blood, taken after recovery from COVID-19. The receptor source for this set is an adult who had recovered from COVID-19.

This rearrangement joins TRBV28 to TRBJ2-4; D unresolved. Germline V CDR1 and CDR2: MDHEN, SYDVKM. The CDR3 runs 17 residues. With 8 bases removed from V and 0 bases from J, the gap between germline ends came to 20 bases. CDR3 sequence (DNA): TGTGCCAGCGGTGGCCGGACCGCTACTCGAGCCAAAAACATTCAGTACTTC. This codes for CASGGRTATRAKNIQYF. The entire variable domain, with the rest obtained from reference TRBV28 and TRBJ2-4, is as follows: DVKVTQSSRYLVKRTGEKVFLECVQDMDHENMFWYRQDPGLGLRLIYFSYDVKMKEKGDIPEGYSVSREKKERFSLILESASTNQTSMYLCASGGRTATRAKNIQYFGAGTRLSVL.

J is TRBJ1-5 and V is TRBV18, with TRBD1 as a possible D gene (6 bases). This CDR3 region has 15 residues. Germline values: CDR1 KGHSH, CDR2 LQKENI. The V end was cut by 3 bases, the J end by 7 bases, with 16 bases between. CDR3 protein: CASSPQQGIGQPQHF. The DNA of the CDR3 is TGTGCCAGCTCACCTCAACAGGGAATTGGACAGCCCCAGCATTTT.

The chain has TRBV12-3 or TRBV12-4 and TRBJ2-1; D unresolved. Trimming took 1 base from V and 4 from J, leaving 2 bases between them. The CDR3 runs 12 residues. The CDR3, as DNA: TGTGCCAGCAGTTTAGGGTACAATGAGCAGTTCTTC. Residues: CASSLGYNEQFF.

This chain connects TRBV19 to TRBJ1-5, with 8 bases matching TRBD1. The CDR3 consists of 15 residues. J was trimmed by 4 bases and V by 10 bases; bases with no gene match: 12. Germline V gene sequence: CDR1 LNHDA, CDR2 SQIVND (reference sequence). The CDR3 here is CATKDRALGNQPQHF. The DNA of the CDR3 is TGTGCCACCAAGGACAGGGCATTAGGAAATCAGCCCCAGCATTTT.

The rearrangement uses TRBV7-2 and TRBJ1-5, with 7 nucleotides matching TRBD1. The V gene's germline CDR1 is SGHTA and CDR2 FQGNSA. The V segment lost 5 bases and the J segment 3 bases; nucleotides outside the gene matches: 4. CDR3 length: 14 amino acids. DNA for the CDR3: TGTGCCAGCAGCCAGACAGGGCTCAATCAGCCCCAGCATTTT. Translation gives CASSQTGLNQPQHF. The full variable domain, completed using reference TRBV7-2 and TRBJ1-5, is GAGVSQSPSNKVTEKGKDVELRCDPISGHTALYWYRQSLGQGLEFLIYFQGNSAPDKSGLPSDRFSAERTGGSVSTLTIQRTQQEDSAVYLCASSQTGLNQPQHFGDGTRLSIL.

This clone appeared once. CDR3 residues: CASSSDREAFF. CDR3 coding DNA: TGTGCCAGCAGCTCGGACAGGGAAGCTTTCTTT. This chain uses TRBV13 with TRBJ1-1, with 7 positions matching TRBD1. Germline V CDR1 and CDR2: PRHDT, FYEKMQ (reference sequence). V shed 4 bases and J 8 bases; nucleotides not matched to a gene: 1. CDR3 length: 11 residues.

This chain uses TRBV20-1 with TRBJ1-5, with 7 bases identical to TRBD1. This CDR3 is built from 15 residues. J was trimmed by 1 base and V by 3 bases; bases with no gene match: 6. Germline V lookup: CDR1 DFQATT, CDR2 SNEGSKA (reference sequence). CDR3 coding DNA: TGCAGTGCTAGTTTCCAGGGGGGAAGCAATCAGCCCCAGCATTTT. This codes for CSASFQGGSNQPQHF.

The chain combines TRBV6-2 or TRBV6-3 with TRBJ2-2; 8 bases are shared with TRBD1. The V and J ends lost 2 bases and 5 bases, in that order; junction bases with no gene match: 10. The CDR3 is made up of 17 amino acids. Germline V lookup: CDR1 MNHEY, CDR2 SVGEGT. The CDR3 DNA reads TGTGCCAGCAGTTACAACTCCGGGACAGGAAAAACCGGGGAGCTGTTTTTT. It is translated as CASSYNSGTGKTGELFF.

The chain has TRBV4-2 and TRBJ2-2; 8 bases are a match to TRBD2. The germline V gene has CDR1 LGHNA and CDR2 YNFKEQ. With 0 bases clipped from V and 3 bases from J, the junction kept 6 bases outside the gene matches. The CDR3 spans 17 residues. Here the CDR3 DNA reads TGTGCCAGCAGCCAAGAAACTAGCGGAGAAGACACCGGGGAGCTGTTTTTT. Its translation is CASSQETSGEDTGELFF.

The V and J genes are TRBV28 and TRBJ1-1; a possible D gene is TRBD1 (5 bases). Trimming pared 6 bases from V and 7 bases from J, leaving 9 bases between. This CDR3 is built from 11 residues. Per germline, CDR1 MDHEN and CDR2 SYDVKM. Here the CDR3 DNA reads TGTGCCAGCAGAGGGGATAGTGAAGCTTTCTTT. Amino acid sequence: CASRGDSEAFF.

The chain is built from TRBV4-2 and TRBJ2-7; unclear D gene. This CDR3 has 14 amino acids. From germline, CDR1 is LGHNA and CDR2 YNFKEQ. V lost 0 bases to trimming and J lost 3 bases, with 9 bases between them. CDR3 DNA: TGTGCCAGCAGCCAAGAGGTCACTTTCTACGAGCAGTACTTC. Its translation: CASSQEVTFYEQYF.

The chain recombines TRBV6-4 with TRBJ1-2; D gene ambiguous. CDR3 size: 15 residues. V lost 8 bases to trimming and J lost 4 bases, with 20 bases between them. Germline V gene data show CDR1 as MRHNA and CDR2 as SNTAGT. The CDR3 reads CASRRSDTAFYGYTF. As DNA, the CDR3 is TGTGCCAGCCGAAGATCAGACACGGCCTTCTATGGCTACACCTTC.

The CDR3 here is CASSLRGGAYEQYF. In DNA, the CDR3 is TGTGCCAGCAGCTTACGCGGGGGGGCCTACGAGCAGTACTTC. The chain combines TRBV13 with TRBJ2-7, with TRBD2 matching over 9 bases. The junction had 1 base not matched to a gene; V was cut back by 2 bases and J by 2 bases. The CDR3 extends over 14 amino acids. Per the germline V gene, CDR1 is PRHDT and CDR2 is FYEKMQ (reference sequence).

V usage is TRBV9 and J usage is TRBJ1-4; D is undetermined. Deletions cut 4 bases from V and 5 bases from J, with 15 bases between. CDR1 SGDLS and CDR2 YYNGEE come from the germline V gene. The CDR3 runs to 15 residues. CDR3 in amino acids: CASSLSGTINEKLFF. The DNA for the CDR3 is TGTGCCAGCAGCTTGTCCGGCACAATAAATGAAAAACTGTTTTTT.

The chain uses TRBV4-3 and TRBJ2-3; D is uncertain. The ends were cut back, 3 bases at V and 2 bases at J, with 9 bases in the middle. Germline V lookup: CDR1 LGHNA, CDR2 YSLEER. The CDR3 totals 14 residues. The CDR3 DNA sequence: TGCGCCAGCAGCCAGGGCGGTTTCACAGATACGCAGTATTTT. This sequence encodes CASSQGGFTDTQYF.